This T cell receptor beta chain appears in the sequencing data of a study of blood T cells in healthy people across ages. Regarding the study as a whole: Measured against age, TCR beta diversity per million T cells decreased in a roughly linear manner.

As concerns this clonotype: The target antigen is unknown.

A second about 7 to 11 cycle PCR used barcoded and J-beta primers. Each sample provided no less than 2.5 million CDR3-containing paired-end reads. Using its own MiXCR run on the 5' RACE reads, TCRdb lists one record per CDR3 protein. The sample lists about 760,000 distinct CDR3 sequences; about 61% were seen once. Germline CDR1 reads MDHEN; CDR2 reads SYDVKM. The trim removed 0 bases at V and 5 bases at J, leaving 6 bases unmatched. This CDR3 region has 15 residues. The sequence came from a man aged 35 to 55 in good health. The chain carries TRBV28 and TRBJ1-1; 7 nucleotides align to TRBD1. Sequencing was done on a sample of blood. The CDR3 bases are TGTGCCAGCAGTTTATGGACAGGGAGAGGGACTGAAGCTTTCTTT. Translated, it gives CASSLWTGRGTEAFF.